This TCR beta chain was obtained from a study of blood T cell repertoires in COVID-19. Sequenced by immunoSEQ multiplex PCR; TCRdb stores in-frame clones only, minus some. The data contain around 62,000 clones, 80% to 90% of them singletons. The germline V and J ends were trimmed by 4 bases and 4 bases, with 10 bases remaining between them. The CDR3 extends over 13 amino acids. The germline V gene encodes CDR1 LNHDA and CDR2 SQIVND (reference sequence). The source is a man in his sixties with acute or convalescent COVID-19. This rearrangement joins TRBV19 to TRBJ1-2; D not resolved. Sequenced material: peripheral blood. CDR3 residues: CASSNGDRYGYTF. The CDR3 DNA is TGTGCCAGTAGTAACGGGGATCGCTATGGCTACACCTTC. The full variable domain, with the rest looked up from reference TRBV19 and TRBJ1-2, is DGGITQSPKYLFRKEGQNVTLSCEQNLNHDAMYWYRQDPGQGLRLIYYSQIVNDFQKGDIAEGYSVSREKKESFPLTVTSAQKNPTAFYLCASSNGDRYGYTFGSGTRLTVV.